Listed below are T cell receptor beta chains from one sample, sequenced in a study of T-cell memory formation after mild COVID-19. TCRdb re-analysed the 5' RACE reads in MiXCR, keeping a single row per CDR3 protein. The sample holds about 350,000 distinct CDR3 sequences, around 27% seen once. Sequenced: PBMCs or a T cell subset sorted from them (not recorded which). The receptors come from an adult woman who had mild COVID-19 (a few samples of this study predate the infection). Cell type and time point are not known. Each CDR3 is given with its conserved first and last residue. The order of the fields is J gene, V gene, CDR3 protein.

TRBJ2-3 | TRBV4-1 | CASRAVLAGGRDTQYF
TRBJ2-1 | TRBV7-8 | CASSLGQRNEQFF
TRBJ2-1 | TRBV11-3 | CASSSSGSPFYNEQFF
TRBJ2-5 | TRBV30 | CAWAGSLGTQYF
TRBJ2-2 | TRBV4-1 | CASSQDMYVELFF
TRBJ2-2 | TRBV30 | CAWSVLSAGAGELFF
TRBJ1-1 | TRBV12-3/TRBV12-4 | CASSHGQGTEAFF
TRBJ2-2 | TRBV12-3/TRBV12-4 | CASTRTSGDTGELFF
TRBJ2-3 | TRBV4-2 | CASSHIAGDGTDTQYF
TRBJ2-1 | TRBV20-1 | CSATPGLAVTSSYNEQFF
TRBJ2-3 | TRBV7-9 | CASSATDSTDTQYF
TRBJ2-1 | TRBV12-3/TRBV12-4 | CASSLLAGRIYNEQFF
TRBJ1-1 | TRBV7-8 | CASSLVSQIIVKAFF
TRBJ2-2 | TRBV2 | CASSEAGRGNTGELFF
TRBJ2-2 | TRBV5-1 | CASSLSVGTTTGELFF
TRBJ1-2 | TRBV12-3/TRBV12-4 | CASSRGRTGPNYGYTF
TRBJ2-2 | TRBV4-1 | CASSQTWGPGLAAGPTGELFF